Below, 20 T cell receptor beta chains from the same sample are listed, as sequenced in a study of beta chain features in type 1 diabetes (dated by TCRdb to the late 2010s). For these receptors, no antigen is known. The library was built by means of the immunoSEQ multiplex PCR assay. The High Capacity cDNA Reverse Transcription Kit was used to reverse transcribe all of the isolated RNA, meaning that expressed TCRB transcripts were what got sequenced. The table comes from immuneACCESS by way of TCRdb, which keeps in-frame sequences with V and J called. Part of the clones is missing from these tables; in studies checked, under half for an unresolved V gene and the rest for unknown reasons. This sample gives hundreds of thousands of clones in total; about 14% of them show up just once. Together, the top ten hold 0.035% to 0.04% of the sample. General findings and caveats noted by the study authors: Type 1 diabetes patients showed a moderate but significant shortening of TCRB CDR3 length in all four CD4+ subsets.

The source material was naive CD4+ T cells from blood. Read against the paper, the sample's cell subset or site label means: true naive CD4+ T cells. These receptors came from a man between 18 and 35 years old with type 1 diabetes.

This clone has just a few counts. The chain joins TRBV5-1 to TRBJ2-1; a possible D gene is TRBD1 (6 bases). Germline lookup yields CDR1 SGHRS and CDR2 YFSETQ. The V gene lost 4 bases and the J gene lost 1 base, with 12 bases spanning the gap. This CDR3 is built from 15 residues. Written as DNA, the CDR3 is TGCGCCAGCAGCACCGGACAGCTATCCTACAATGAGCAGTTCTTC. Translating it yields CASSTGQLSYNEQFF.

The chain couples TRBV10-3 to TRBJ2-7; 11 positions agree with TRBD2. Germline CDR1 and CDR2: ENHRY and SYGVKD. Losses at the gene ends were 10 bases for V and 3 bases for J; bases not matched to a gene: 8. The CDR3 has 14 residues. The CDR3 nucleotides are TGTGCCACCCAACTAGCGGGAGTGGACTACGAGCAGTACTTC. Its protein is CATQLAGVDYEQYF.

V and J are TRBV5-6 and TRBJ1-2; 8 bases agree with TRBD1. J gave up 0 bases and V 3 bases, and 10 bases lay outside the gene matches. This CDR3 is 17 amino acids long. In germline, CDR1 is SGHDT, CDR2 YYEEEE. CDR3 coding DNA: TGTGCCAGCAGCTCTTGGGGACAGGCCCTCTCTAACTATGGCTACACCTTC. The encoded protein is CASSSWGQALSNYGYTF.

This clone was detected only a few times. The chain joins TRBV30 to TRBJ2-5; D remains ambiguous. Germline-derived CDR1 and CDR2 are GTSNPN and SVGIG (reference sequence). Trimming shortened V by 4 bases and J by 5 bases, and 14 bases separated the two germline ends. This CDR3 has 13 residues. Here the CDR3 DNA reads TGTGCCTGGAACACTCGATTCCAGGAGACCCAGTACTTC. It is translated as CAWNTRFQETQYF.

This clone was counted a few times. The chain employs TRBV14 and TRBJ1-2; D call uncertain. This CDR3 is 16 amino acids long. V shed 4 bases and J shed 3 bases, with 18 bases lying between them. Germline V CDR1 and CDR2: SGHDN, FVKESK. The CDR3 reads CASSPSPALLDYGYTF. Written as DNA, the CDR3 is TGTGCCAGCAGCCCAAGTCCAGCGCTTCTAGACTATGGCTACACCTTC. Together with reference TRBV14 and TRBJ1-2, the CDR3 gives the full variable domain: EAGVTQFPSHSVIEKGQTVTLRCDPISGHDNLYWYRRVMGKEIKFLLHFVKESKQDESGMPNNRFLAERTGGTYSTLKVQPAELEDSGVYFCASSPSPALLDYGYTFGSGTRLTVV.

In nucleotides, the CDR3 is TGTGCCTGGAGTGTACTGGAGATAACTAATGAAAAACTGTTTTTT. This gives the protein CAWSVLEITNEKLFF. The chain couples TRBV30 to TRBJ1-4; D not certain. Germline V gives CDR1 GTSNPN, CDR2 SVGIG (reference sequence). The CDR3 has 15 residues. Trimming pared 0 bases from V and 1 base from J, leaving 9 bases between. Full variable domain (missing parts from reference TRBV30 and TRBJ1-4): SQTIHQWPATLVQPVGSPLSLECTVEGTSNPNLYWYRQAAGRGLQLLFYSVGIGQISSEVPQNLSASRPQDRQFILSSKKLLLSDSGFYLCAWSVLEITNEKLFFGSGTQLSVL.

This clone was counted a few times. The CDR3 DNA follows: TGTGCCAGCAGCAGAGTACAGTTGAACACTGAAGCTTTCTTT. Its protein is CASSRVQLNTEAFF. The chain is built from TRBV2 and TRBJ1-1; D unclear. This CDR3 is 14 amino acids long. V was clipped by 6 bases and J by 0 bases, with 11 bases between them. CDR1 is SNHLY and CDR2 is FYNNEI in the germline V gene.

A note on this clone: An end of the junction does not agree with germline; a read error may underlie this. This sequence joins TRBV7-7 and TRBJ2-1; D is perhaps TRBD2 (5 bases). The CDR3 runs 17 residues. Germline assignment: CDR1 SSHAT and CDR2 FNYEAQ (reference sequence). CDR3 amino acids: CASSRDRGVMSYNEQFF. CDR3 bases: TGTGCTAGCAGCCGAGACCGGGGAGTGATGTCCTACAATGAGCAGTTCTTC.

The table lists this clone with a few counts. Other DNA sequences in the sample encode the same CDR3. The chain couples TRBV18 to TRBJ1-1; D gene ambiguous. V was shortened by 2 bases and J by 1 base, with 5 bases between the two germline ends. Germline lookup yields CDR1 KGHSH and CDR2 LQKENI. The CDR3 sequence is 13 residues long. CDR3 in amino acids: CASSPIENTEAFF. CDR3 nucleotides: TGTGCCAGCTCACCAATCGAGAACACTGAAGCTTTCTTT. Full variable domain (missing parts from reference TRBV18 and TRBJ1-1): NAGVMQNPRHLVRRRGQEARLRCSPMKGHSHVYWYRQLPEEGLKFMVYLQKENIIDESGMPKERFSAEFPKEGPSILRIQQVVRGDSAAYFCASSPIENTEAFFGQGTRLTVV.

The chain joins TRBV10-3 to TRBJ2-1; 8 bases fit TRBD2. The CDR3 consists of 14 residues. Germline V lookup: CDR1 ENHRY, CDR2 SYGVKD. V lost 8 bases, J lost 6 bases, and 9 bases stayed unmatched. DNA for the CDR3: TGTGCCATCGCAGAAGCGGGAGTCTCCAATGAGCAGTTCTTC. Translation gives CAIAEAGVSNEQFF.

This clone has only a few counts. The chain carries TRBV28 and TRBJ2-5, with 7 bases fitting TRBD1. This CDR3 comprises 13 residues. Trimming took 6 bases from V and 5 from J; bases not matched to a gene: 6. Germline assignment: CDR1 MDHEN and CDR2 SYDVKM. Written as DNA, the CDR3 is TGTGCCAGCAGACTACAGGGGTGGGAGACCCAGTACTTC. It translates to CASRLQGWETQYF.

The chain links TRBV7-3 to TRBJ2-1, with 10 bases identical to TRBD1. The germline CDR1 and CDR2 sequences are SGHTA and FQGTGA. The CDR3 totals 15 residues. Trimming removed 5 bases from V and 4 bases from J; junction bases left unmatched: 5. CDR3 nucleotides: TGTGCCAGCAGCCGCCGGGACAGGGGTTACAATGAGCAGTTCTTC. This gives the protein CASSRRDRGYNEQFF.

This clone was picked up a small number of times. The chain recombines TRBV7-9 with TRBJ1-2; D is unresolved. This CDR3 has 14 amino acids. Germline V gives CDR1 SEHNR, CDR2 FQNEAQ (reference sequence). Trimming took off 5 bases at V and 4 bases at J, with 14 bases between the two ends. The CDR3: CASSHSNRGYGYTF. CDR3 sequence (DNA): TGTGCCAGCAGCCACAGTAACCGGGGCTATGGCTACACCTTC.

The sample holds a few counts of this clone. The chain carries TRBV5-6 and TRBJ2-7; D gene unclear. Deletions cut 2 bases from V and 5 bases from J, with 11 bases between. CDR1 is SGHDT, CDR2 YYEEEE, per germline. The length of the CDR3 is 13 residues. The CDR3 loop reads CASSFQLGHEQYF. The CDR3 DNA reads as TGTGCCAGCAGCTTTCAACTTGGACACGAGCAGTACTTC. The complete variable domain, with remaining parts taken from reference TRBV5-6 and TRBJ2-7, reads DAGVTQSPTHLIKTRGQQVTLRCSPKSGHDTVSWYQQALGQGPQFIFQYYEEEERQRGNFPDRFSGHQFPNYSSELNVNALLLGDSALYLCASSFQLGHEQYFGPGTRLTVT.

This rearrangement joins TRBV11-2 to TRBJ2-1, with D perhaps matching TRBD1 or TRBD2 (6 bases each). The length of the CDR3 is 12 residues. V was pared by 0 bases and J by 11 bases, with 8 bases between. Germline values: CDR1 SGHAT, CDR2 FQNNGV. The CDR3 sequence is CASSLDRGQQFF. The CDR3 coding sequence is TGTGCCAGCAGCTTAGATCGGGGGCAGCAGTTCTTC.

This clone was seen more than once but under ten times. The CDR3 loop is CASSHTGGSQKKQFF. As DNA, the CDR3 is TGCGCCAGCAGTCATACGGGAGGTTCCCAAAAAAAGCAGTTCTTC. The chain is built from TRBV23-1 and TRBJ2-1; 7 bases match TRBD2. TRBV23-1 is an ORF for which the function is uncertain. Losses at the gene ends were 3 bases for V and 11 bases for J; bases not matched to a gene: 13. This CDR3 has 15 residues.

The CDR3 is CASSPTGEYEQYF. Here the CDR3 DNA reads TGTGCCAGCAGCCCGACAGGGGAGTACGAGCAGTACTTC. The chain combines TRBV5-4 with TRBJ2-7, with 8 bases identical to TRBD1. The CDR3 length is 13 residues. Germline CDR1 is SGHNT and CDR2 is YYREEE (reference sequence). The V segment lost 4 bases and the J segment 4 bases; nucleotides outside the gene matches: 4. The full variable domain, with the rest looked up from reference TRBV5-4 and TRBJ2-7, is ETGVTQSPTHLIKTRGQQVTLRCSSQSGHNTVSWYQQALGQGPQFIFQYYREEENGRGNFPPRFSGLQFPNYSSELNVNALELDDSALYLCASSPTGEYEQYFGPGTRLTVT.

The chain recombines TRBV6-5 with TRBJ1-1; TRBD1 is a possible D gene (5 bases). Germline V gene lookup returns CDR1 MNHEY and CDR2 SVGAGI. V lost 4 bases and J lost 0, with 12 bases in between. CDR3 length equals 15 residues. The CDR3 region has the DNA TGTGCCAGCAGTTCCGCCGGGACGTTGAACACTGAAGCTTTCTTT. As protein: CASSSAGTLNTEAFF.

The sample holds a few counts of this clone. The CDR3 bases are TGTGCCAGTAGTATAACCGGACTAGCGGGGGGTAATGAGCAGTTCTTC. Translated, it gives CASSITGLAGGNEQFF. The chain links TRBV19 to TRBJ2-1, with TRBD2 matching 14 bases. The V gene's germline CDR1 is LNHDA and CDR2 SQIVND (reference sequence). CDR3 size: 16 residues. V shed 2 bases, J shed 7 bases, and the junction held 4 bases outside the gene matches.

This clone was seen just once. The rearrangement uses TRBV25-1 and TRBJ2-5, with D possibly being TRBD1 (5 bases). With the DNA end fitting TRBJ2-7 better, the J assignment may be wrong. CDR3 length: 14 amino acids. Germline V gives CDR1 MGHDK, CDR2 SYGVNS. CDR3 region: CASSEDKSSYEQYF. Here the CDR3 DNA reads TGTGCCAGCAGTGAGGACAAGAGCTCCTACGAGCAGTACTTC.